This entry is about one T cell receptor (beta chain). The sample is drawn from a study of shared clonotypes between healthy human individuals. Produced via immunoSEQ multiplex PCR; TCRdb's table is partial and in-frame only. The top ten hold more than 1.5% of the sample, which has about 730,000 clones, approximately 72% seen once. CDR3 length equals 11 residues. V was cut by 4 bases and J by 1 base, with 4 bases left in between. Per germline, CDR1 DFQATT and CDR2 SNEGSKA (reference sequence). The V and J genes are TRBV20-1 and TRBJ2-5; D unclear. The receptor comes from a woman in her 30s in good health. The specimen sequenced was memory CD4+ T cells sorted from blood. Noted subset: CD45RA-negative fraction. CDR3 sequence reads: CSATFQETQYF. In DNA form, the CDR3 reads TGCAGTGCTACCTTCCAAGAGACCCAGTACTTC.